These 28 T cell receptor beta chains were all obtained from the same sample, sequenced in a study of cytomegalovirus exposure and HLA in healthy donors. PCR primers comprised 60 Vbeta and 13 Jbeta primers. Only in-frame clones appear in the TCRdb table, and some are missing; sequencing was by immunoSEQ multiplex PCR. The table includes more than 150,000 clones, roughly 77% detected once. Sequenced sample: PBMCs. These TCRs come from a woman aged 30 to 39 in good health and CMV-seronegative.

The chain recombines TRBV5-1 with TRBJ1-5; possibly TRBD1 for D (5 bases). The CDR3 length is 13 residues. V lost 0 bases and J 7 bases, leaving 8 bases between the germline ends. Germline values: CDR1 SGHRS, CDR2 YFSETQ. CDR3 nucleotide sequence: TGCGCCAGCAGCTTGGATTGGGGCCAGCCCCAGCATTTT. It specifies CASSLDWGQPQHF. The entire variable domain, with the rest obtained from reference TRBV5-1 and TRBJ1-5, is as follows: KAGVTQTPRYLIKTRGQQVTLSCSPISGHRSVSWYQQTPGQGLQFLFEYFSETQRNKGNFPGRFSGRQFSNSRSEMNVSTLELGDSALYLCASSLDWGQPQHFGDGTRLSIL.

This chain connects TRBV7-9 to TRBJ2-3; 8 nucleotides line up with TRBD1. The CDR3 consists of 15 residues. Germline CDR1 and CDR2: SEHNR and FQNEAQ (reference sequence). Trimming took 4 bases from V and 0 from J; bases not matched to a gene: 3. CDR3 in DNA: TGTGCCAGCAGCTCCGGACAGGGCAGCACAGATACGCAGTATTTT. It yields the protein CASSSGQGSTDTQYF.

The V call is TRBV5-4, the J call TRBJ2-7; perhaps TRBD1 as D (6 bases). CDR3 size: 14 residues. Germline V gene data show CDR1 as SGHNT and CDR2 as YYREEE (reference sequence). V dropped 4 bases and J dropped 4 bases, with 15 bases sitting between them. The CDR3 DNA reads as TGTGCCAGCAGCGTACAGGGTGGTCGGTACGAGCAGTACTTC. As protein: CASSVQGGRYEQYF.

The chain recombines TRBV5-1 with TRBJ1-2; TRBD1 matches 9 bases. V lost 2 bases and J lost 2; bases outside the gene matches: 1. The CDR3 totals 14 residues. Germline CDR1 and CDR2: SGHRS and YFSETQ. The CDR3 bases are TGCGCCAGCAGCTTACAGGGGGCAAACTATGGCTACACCTTC. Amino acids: CASSLQGANYGYTF.

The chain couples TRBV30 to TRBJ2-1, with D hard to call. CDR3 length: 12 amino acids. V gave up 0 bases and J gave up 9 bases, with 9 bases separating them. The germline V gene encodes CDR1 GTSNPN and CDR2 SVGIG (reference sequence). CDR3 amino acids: CAWSVGGGEQFF. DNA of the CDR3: TGTGCCTGGAGTGTCGGCGGTGGTGAGCAGTTCTTC.

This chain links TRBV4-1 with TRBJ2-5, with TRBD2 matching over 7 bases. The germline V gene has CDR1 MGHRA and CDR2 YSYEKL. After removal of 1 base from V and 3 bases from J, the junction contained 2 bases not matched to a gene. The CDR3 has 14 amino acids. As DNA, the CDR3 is TGCGCCAGCAGCCAAGGGAGCGGGGAAGAGACCCAGTACTTC. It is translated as CASSQGSGEETQYF.

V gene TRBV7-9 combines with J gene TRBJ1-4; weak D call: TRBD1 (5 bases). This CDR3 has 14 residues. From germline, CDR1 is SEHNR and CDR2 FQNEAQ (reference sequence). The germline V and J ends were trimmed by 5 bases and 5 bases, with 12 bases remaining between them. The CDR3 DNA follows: TGTGCCAGCAGCCCGACAGAGTTGAATGAAAAACTGTTTTTT. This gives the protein CASSPTELNEKLFF. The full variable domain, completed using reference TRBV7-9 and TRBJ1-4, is DTGVSQNPRHKITKRGQNVTFRCDPISEHNRLYWYRQTLGQGPEFLTYFQNEAQLEKSRLLSDRFSAERPKGSFSTLEIQRTEQGDSAMYLCASSPTELNEKLFFGSGTQLSVL.

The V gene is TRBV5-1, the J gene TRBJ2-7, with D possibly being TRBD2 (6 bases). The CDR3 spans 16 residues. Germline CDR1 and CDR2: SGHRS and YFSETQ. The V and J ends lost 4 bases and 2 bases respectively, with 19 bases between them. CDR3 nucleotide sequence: TGCGCCAGCAGCCACGATCTCCGGGACTCCACCTACGAGCAGTACTTC. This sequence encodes CASSHDLRDSTYEQYF.

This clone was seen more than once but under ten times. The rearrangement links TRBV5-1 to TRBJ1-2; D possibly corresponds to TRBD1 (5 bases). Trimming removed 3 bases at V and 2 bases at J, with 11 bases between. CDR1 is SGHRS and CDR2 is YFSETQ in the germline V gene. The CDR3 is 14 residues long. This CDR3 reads CASSSTGGNYGYTF. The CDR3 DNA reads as TGCGCCAGCAGCTCGACGGGGGGGAACTATGGCTACACCTTC. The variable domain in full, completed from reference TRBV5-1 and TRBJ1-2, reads KAGVTQTPRYLIKTRGQQVTLSCSPISGHRSVSWYQQTPGQGLQFLFEYFSETQRNKGNFPGRFSGRQFSNSRSEMNVSTLELGDSALYLCASSSTGGNYGYTFGSGTRLTVV.

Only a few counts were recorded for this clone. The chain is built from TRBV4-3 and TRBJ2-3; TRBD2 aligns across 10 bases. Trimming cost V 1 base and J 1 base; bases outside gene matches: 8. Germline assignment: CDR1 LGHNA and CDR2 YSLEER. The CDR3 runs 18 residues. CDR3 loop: CASSQGAHGTSGTDTQYF. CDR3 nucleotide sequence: TGCGCCAGCAGCCAAGGGGCACACGGGACTAGCGGCACAGATACGCAGTATTTT.

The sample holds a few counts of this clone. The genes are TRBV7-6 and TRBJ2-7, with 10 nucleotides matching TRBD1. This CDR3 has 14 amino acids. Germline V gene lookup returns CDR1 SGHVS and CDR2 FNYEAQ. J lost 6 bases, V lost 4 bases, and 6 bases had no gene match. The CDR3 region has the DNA TGTGCCAGCAGCTCCGGGACAGGGGAAGGCGAGCAGTACTTC. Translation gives CASSSGTGEGEQYF.

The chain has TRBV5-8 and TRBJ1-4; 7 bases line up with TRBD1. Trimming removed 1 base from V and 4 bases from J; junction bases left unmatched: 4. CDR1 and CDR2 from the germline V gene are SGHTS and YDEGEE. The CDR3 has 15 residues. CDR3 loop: CASSLRGHINEKLFF. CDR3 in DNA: TGTGCCAGCAGCTTGAGGGGGCACATTAATGAAAAACTGTTTTTT.

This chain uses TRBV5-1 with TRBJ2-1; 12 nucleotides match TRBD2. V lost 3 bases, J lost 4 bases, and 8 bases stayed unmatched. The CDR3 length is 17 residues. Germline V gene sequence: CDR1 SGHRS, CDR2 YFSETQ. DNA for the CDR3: TGCGCCAGCAGCTCGGGGACTAGCGGGTTAGTTTACAATGAGCAGTTCTTC. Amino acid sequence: CASSSGTSGLVYNEQFF.

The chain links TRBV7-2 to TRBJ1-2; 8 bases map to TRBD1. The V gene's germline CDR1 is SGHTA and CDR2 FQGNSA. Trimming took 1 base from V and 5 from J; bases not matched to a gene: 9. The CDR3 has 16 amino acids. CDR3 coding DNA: TGTGCCAGCAGCTTAGTATGGTCAGGGGGCGGGTATGGCTACACCTTC. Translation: CASSLVWSGGGYGYTF.

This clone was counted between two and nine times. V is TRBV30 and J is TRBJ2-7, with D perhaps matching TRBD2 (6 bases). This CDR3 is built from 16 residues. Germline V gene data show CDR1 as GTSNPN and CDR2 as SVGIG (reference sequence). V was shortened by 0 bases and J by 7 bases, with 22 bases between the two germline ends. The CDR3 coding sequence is TGTGCCTGGAGTGTATTGATCGGGAGTGGGGTTGGGGAGCAGTACTTC. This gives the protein CAWSVLIGSGVGEQYF.

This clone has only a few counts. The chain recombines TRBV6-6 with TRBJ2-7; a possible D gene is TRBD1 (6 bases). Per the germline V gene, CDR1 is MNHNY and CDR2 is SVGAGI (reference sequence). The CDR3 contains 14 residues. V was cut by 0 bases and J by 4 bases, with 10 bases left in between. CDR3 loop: CASSYSTDRYEQYF. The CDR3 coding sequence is TGTGCCAGCAGTTACTCGACTGACAGGTACGAGCAGTACTTC.

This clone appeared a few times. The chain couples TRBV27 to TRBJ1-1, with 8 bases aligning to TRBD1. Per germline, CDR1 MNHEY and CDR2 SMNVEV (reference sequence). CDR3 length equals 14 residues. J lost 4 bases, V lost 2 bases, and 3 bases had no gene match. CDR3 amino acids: CASSLQGAVTEAFF. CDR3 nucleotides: TGTGCCAGCAGTTTACAGGGGGCAGTCACTGAAGCTTTCTTT.

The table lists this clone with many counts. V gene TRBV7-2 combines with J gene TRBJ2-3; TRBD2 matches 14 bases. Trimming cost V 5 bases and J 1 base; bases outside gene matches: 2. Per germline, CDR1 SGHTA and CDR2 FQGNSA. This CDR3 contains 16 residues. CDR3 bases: TGTGCCAGCAGCGCGGGACTAGCGGGGGGCACAGATACGCAGTATTTT. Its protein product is CASSAGLAGGTDTQYF.

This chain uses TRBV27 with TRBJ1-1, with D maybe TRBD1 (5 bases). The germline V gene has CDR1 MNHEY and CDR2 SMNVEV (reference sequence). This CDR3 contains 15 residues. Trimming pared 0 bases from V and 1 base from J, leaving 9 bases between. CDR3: CASSLSGGANTEAFF. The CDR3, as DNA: TGTGCCAGCAGTTTATCGGGGGGAGCGAACACTGAAGCTTTCTTT.

CDR3 coding DNA: TGTGCCAGTAGTAACCCACAGGGTCGGGTAACTTTCTTT. Protein: CASSNPQGRVTFF. The chain combines TRBV19 with TRBJ1-1; D may be TRBD1 (6 bases). Per germline, CDR1 LNHDA and CDR2 SQIVND (reference sequence). The CDR3 has 13 residues. The V end lost 4 bases, the J end lost 12 bases, and 18 bases lay between the germline ends.

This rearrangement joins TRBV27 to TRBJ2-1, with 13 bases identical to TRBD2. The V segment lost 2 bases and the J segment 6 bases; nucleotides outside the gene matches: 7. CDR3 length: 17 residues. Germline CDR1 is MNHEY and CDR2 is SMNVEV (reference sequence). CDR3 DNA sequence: TGTGCCAGCAGTTTAGTCCTACTAGCGGGGGGGATCAATGAGCAGTTCTTC. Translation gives CASSLVLLAGGINEQFF.

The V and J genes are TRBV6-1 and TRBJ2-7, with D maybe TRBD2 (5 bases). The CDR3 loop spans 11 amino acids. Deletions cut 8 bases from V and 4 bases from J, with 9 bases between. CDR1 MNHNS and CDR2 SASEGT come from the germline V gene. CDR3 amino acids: CASYEGYEQYF. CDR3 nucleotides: TGTGCCAGCTACGAGGGTTACGAGCAGTACTTC.

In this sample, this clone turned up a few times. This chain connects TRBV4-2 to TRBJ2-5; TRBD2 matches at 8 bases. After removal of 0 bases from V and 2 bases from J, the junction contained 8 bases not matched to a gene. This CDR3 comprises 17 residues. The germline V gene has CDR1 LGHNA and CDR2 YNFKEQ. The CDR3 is CASSQEGSGGPQETQYF. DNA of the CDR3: TGTGCCAGCAGCCAAGAGGGGAGCGGGGGCCCTCAAGAGACCCAGTACTTC.

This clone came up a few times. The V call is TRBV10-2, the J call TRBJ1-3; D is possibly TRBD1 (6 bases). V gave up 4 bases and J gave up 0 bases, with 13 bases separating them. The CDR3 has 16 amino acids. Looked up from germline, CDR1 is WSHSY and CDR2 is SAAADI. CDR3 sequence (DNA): TGCGCCAGCAGTGGGATCCAAGGGGGCTCTGGAAACACCATATATTTT. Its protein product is CASSGIQGGSGNTIYF.

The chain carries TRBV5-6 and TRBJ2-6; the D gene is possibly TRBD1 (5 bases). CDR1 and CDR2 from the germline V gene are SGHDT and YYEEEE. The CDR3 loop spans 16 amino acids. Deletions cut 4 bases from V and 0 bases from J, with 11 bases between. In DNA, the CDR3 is TGTGCCAGCAGCAAAAAGACAGCCTCTGGGGCCAACGTCCTGACTTTC. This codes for CASSKKTASGANVLTF.

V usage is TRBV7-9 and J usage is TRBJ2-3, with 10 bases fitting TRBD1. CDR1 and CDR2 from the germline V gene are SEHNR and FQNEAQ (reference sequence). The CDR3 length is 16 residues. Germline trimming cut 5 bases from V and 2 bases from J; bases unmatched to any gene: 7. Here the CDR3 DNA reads TGTGCCAGCAGCAGTTGGGACAGGGGCATCACAGATACGCAGTATTTT. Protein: CASSSWDRGITDTQYF.

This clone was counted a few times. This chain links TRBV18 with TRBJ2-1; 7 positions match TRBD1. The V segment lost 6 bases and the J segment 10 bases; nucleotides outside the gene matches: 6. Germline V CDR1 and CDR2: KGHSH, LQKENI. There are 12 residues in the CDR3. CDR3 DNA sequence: TGTGCCAGCTCCCCGACAGGGTGGGAGCAGTTCTTC. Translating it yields CASSPTGWEQFF.

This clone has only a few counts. In DNA form, the CDR3 reads TGCGCCAGCAGCCAAAACCTAGCGGGGGGATACAATGAGCAGTTCTTC. Translating it yields CASSQNLAGGYNEQFF. The rearrangement joins TRBV4-3 to TRBJ2-1, with TRBD2 matching 11 bases. Germline V gives CDR1 LGHNA, CDR2 YSLEER. The trim removed 2 bases at V and 4 bases at J, leaving 4 bases unmatched. The CDR3 is made up of 16 amino acids.